The entry below describes one T cell receptor (beta chain). Its target is unknown. The table came from immunoSEQ multiplex PCR; TCRdb's copy has only in-frame clones and leaves some out. The profile shows tens of thousands of clones, more than 80% of them singletons. This sample is part of a study of a mutant IDH1 vaccine in newly diagnosed glioma. Whole-study context: The first vaccination came 4-6 weeks after radiotherapy alone, or with temozolomide cycles. Those enrolled had earlier been treated with radiotherapy, temozolomide, or both, mostly both.

General study results and limits: Top-clonotype changes in peripheral T cells seemed unrelated to pseudoprogression.

Germline loops: CDR1 SGHNT, CDR2 YYREEE (reference sequence). CDR3 size: 16 residues. V shed 0 bases and J 5 bases; nucleotides not matched to a gene: 7. Time point meaning: week 11, during vaccination. Every vaccination contained 300 ug of the mutant IDH1 20-mer peptide and was paired with topical imiquimod. The chain links TRBV5-4 to TRBJ2-7, with TRBD2 matching 11 bases. The sequence came from a man aged 30 to 45 with glioma. Sequenced here: PBMCs, sampled from a glioma patient whose treatment included an IDH1 peptide vaccine. The CDR3 sequence: CASSLGSSGGKDEQYF. CDR3 nucleotides: TGTGCCAGCAGCTTGGGGTCTAGCGGGGGGAAGGACGAGCAGTACTTC.